The present TCR beta chain was sequenced within a study of shared clonotypes between healthy human individuals. Overall study results and limits: Rarefaction indicated that sorted-subset sequencing remained incomplete although depth was large.

Assay used: immunoSEQ multiplex PCR; TCRdb lists only in-frame clones, some missing. The sample gives millions of clones, approximately 94% of which show up once; about 1.1% is in the top ten. CD45RO-negative, CCR7-positively selected cells formed the naive CD8 fraction, excluding terminally differentiated effector memory CD45RA+ cells. For this clone: Its antigen remains unknown.

CDR1 and CDR2 (germline): SEHNR, FQNEAQ (reference sequence). CDR3 size: 14 residues. Trimming pared 7 bases from V and 10 bases from J, leaving 17 bases between. The receptor comes from a man younger than 30 in good health. The rearrangement joins TRBV7-9 to TRBJ1-6; D may be TRBD1 (6 bases). The specimen sequenced was naive CD8+ T cells sorted from blood. The CDR3 DNA reads TGTGCCAGCAATACCGGGACACCATTATCACCCCTCCACTTT. It is translated as CASNTGTPLSPLHF.